The T cell receptor beta chain described here comes from a study of shared clonotypes between healthy human individuals. Study observations and caveats: Shared clonotypes: approximately 4.5% naive CD4, about 4% naive CD8, over 2% memory CD4, approximately 0.4% memory CD8.

Sequencing was performed with immunoSEQ multiplex PCR; in TCRdb, only in-frame clones are kept and a portion is missing. This sample has hundreds of thousands of clones; 90% to 97% occur once, and the top ten carry about 0.21%. Per the germline V gene, CDR1 is SNHLY and CDR2 is FYNNEI. Trimming left V 3 bases short and J 0 bases short, with 19 bases between. This CDR3 spans 18 amino acids. Terminally differentiated effector memory CD45RA+ cells were excluded by CCR7 positive selection of CD45RO-negative cells. Adult donors, all healthy and HIV-negative, had no recent acute infections or vaccinations. Within Nashville, Tennessee resided all donors, each a Caucasian adult. Details on this clone: Its antigen is not known.

The origin of this receptor is a man aged 25-45 years in good health. The chain joins TRBV2 to TRBJ2-3; perhaps D is TRBD1 or TRBD2 (5 bases each). The material sequenced was naive CD8+ T cells sorted from blood. This CDR3 is CASSDSLVMGPSTDTQYF. The DNA for the CDR3 is TGTGCCAGCAGTGATTCACTAGTCATGGGACCTAGCACAGATACGCAGTATTTT. The whole variable domain, filled in from reference TRBV2 and TRBJ2-3, reads EPEVTQTPSHQVTQMGQEVILRCVPISNHLYFYWYRQILGQKVEFLVSFYNNEISEKSEIFDDQFSVERPDGSNFTLKIRSTKLEDSAMYFCASSDSLVMGPSTDTQYFGPGTRLTVL.